The entry below gives a single T cell receptor (beta chain) sequence along with its context. Its antigen is undetermined. Trimming took 3 bases from V and 3 from J, leaving 6 bases between them. The CDR3 is made up of 11 amino acids. The germline V gene has CDR1 SQVTM and CDR2 ANQGSEA. This sample was included in a study of shared clonotypes between healthy human individuals. Study-wide results and limits: Despite large depth, sorted-subset datasets appeared incompletely sequenced.

Sequencing used immunoSEQ multiplex PCR; TCRdb keeps in-frame clones, though not all of them. This sample has 800,000 or so clones, with roughly 96% found just once. CD8 cells classed as naive were CD45RO-negative and positively selected for CCR7, excluding terminally differentiated effector memory CD45RA+ cells. The rearrangement joins TRBV29-1 to TRBJ2-7; no firm D call. The receptor was isolated from a young man in good health. Input material: naive CD8+ T cells sorted from blood. The CDR3 protein is CSVEYLYEQYF. CDR3 DNA: TGCAGCGTTGAGTATCTCTACGAGCAGTACTTC.